This T cell receptor (beta chain) was recovered during a study of Ad26.COV2.S vaccination and SARS-CoV-2 variants. As for the study in general: The vaccine Ad26.COV2.S was put into the muscle once, or twice with 56 days between.

Sequenced by immunoSEQ multiplex PCR; TCRdb stores in-frame clones only, minus some. The table lists around 400,000 clones, approximately 83% of them singletons. Treatment specified: about 20 received Ad26.COV2.S at low or high dose, single or two shots; roughly five received placebo; per-sample allocation not given. Samples were taken on day 63 after the first vaccine or placebo injection. The length of the CDR3 is 16 residues. J was trimmed by 5 bases and V by 6 bases; bases with no gene match: 9. Per the germline V gene, CDR1 is KGHSH and CDR2 is LQKENI. V gene TRBV18 combines with J gene TRBJ1-5, with TRBD1 matching 11 bases. Sequencing was performed on peripheral blood, taken in a trial of Ad26.COV2.S vaccine versus placebo. The origin of this receptor is a person aged 18 to 59 who received the Ad26.COV2.S COVID-19 vaccine or a placebo. DNA of the CDR3: TGTGCCAGCTCCCCTGGACAGGGGGCGTTGGATCAGCCCCAGCATTTT. Its protein product is CASSPGQGALDQPQHF.